This T cell receptor (beta chain) was sequenced for a study of cytomegalovirus exposure and HLA in healthy donors. With regard to this clone: The antigen remains unidentified.

Study conclusions and caveats: Previously analyzed data showed that most TCR beta V segments were productive at a frequency of about 87% or about 30%. Reports showed the classifier diagnosing cytomegalovirus status with high specificity and sensitivity.

In the PCR, 60 Vbeta and 13 Jbeta primers were used. Per the study methods: There were around 77 million unique TCR beta chains by a later count, and about 12 million of them were shared. Generated by immunoSEQ multiplex PCR, the TCRdb table keeps only in-frame clones and is missing some. V, J and clone size are those of that table, while D and trimming were read from the DNA. Seen here are 150,000 to 200,000 clones, 65% to 90% observed once, and the top ten hold roughly 2%. The sequenced sample was PBMCs. The clonotype comes from a woman between 18 and 30 years old in good health and CMV-seronegative.

The CDR3 reads CASSPSRGLSGNTIYF. For the CDR3, the DNA is TGTGCCAGCTCACCTTCGAGAGGTCTCTCTGGAAACACCATATATTTT. The J gene is TRBJ1-3, the V gene TRBV18; no clear D gene. This CDR3 contains 16 residues. The V gene's germline CDR1 is KGHSH and CDR2 LQKENI. V was pared by 3 bases and J by 0 bases, with 12 bases between.